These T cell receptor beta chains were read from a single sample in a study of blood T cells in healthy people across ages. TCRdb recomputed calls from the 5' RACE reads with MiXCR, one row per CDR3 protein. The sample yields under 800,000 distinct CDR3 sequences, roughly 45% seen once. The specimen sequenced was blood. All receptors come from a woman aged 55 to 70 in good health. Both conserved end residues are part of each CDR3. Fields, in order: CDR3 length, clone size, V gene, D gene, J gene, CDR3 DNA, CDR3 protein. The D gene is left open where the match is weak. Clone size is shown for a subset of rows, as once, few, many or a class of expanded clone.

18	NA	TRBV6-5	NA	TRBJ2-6	TGTGCCAGCAGCTATCCGGGCCTCCAGGTAGGGGGGGCCAACGTCCTGACTTTC	CASSYPGLQVGGANVLTF
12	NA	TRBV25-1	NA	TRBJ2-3	TGTGCCAGCAGTCCTCATTCAGATACGCAGTATTTT	CASSPHSDTQYF
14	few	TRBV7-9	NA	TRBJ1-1	TGTGCCAGCAGCTTAGATCACCTTTACACTGAAGCTTTCTTT	CASSLDHLYTEAFF
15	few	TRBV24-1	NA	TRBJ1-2	TGTGCCACCAGTGATTCTTCAGGTTCCTCCTATGGCTACACCTTC	CATSDSSGSSYGYTF
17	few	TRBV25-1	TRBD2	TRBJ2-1	TGTGCCAGCAGTCCTCTTACTAGCGGCGCTCCCTACAATGAGCAGTTCTTC	CASSPLTSGAPYNEQFF
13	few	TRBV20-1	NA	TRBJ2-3	TGCAGTGCTAGAACAGTAAGCACAGATACGCAGTATTTT	CSARTVSTDTQYF
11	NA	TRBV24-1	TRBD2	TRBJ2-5	TGTGCCACCAGTGTGGGAGGGTTTCAGTACTTC	CATSVGGFQYF
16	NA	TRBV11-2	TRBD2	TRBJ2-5	TGTGCCAGCAGCTTGGGGCGCTCGGGGGGGCAAGAGGCCCAGTACTTC	CASSLGRSGGQEAQYF
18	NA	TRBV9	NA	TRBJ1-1	TGTGCCAGCAGCGTAGCGGCCTCAGCTTGGTCAGGGGATACTGAAGCTTTCTTT	CASSVAASAWSGDTEAFF
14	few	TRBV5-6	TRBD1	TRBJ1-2	TGTGCCAGCAGCTTCGGGACAGAACCCTATGGCTACACCTTC	CASSFGTEPYGYTF
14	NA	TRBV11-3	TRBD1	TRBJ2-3	TGTGCCAGCAGCACAGGGGCCTCCACAGATACGCAGTATTTT	CASSTGASTDTQYF
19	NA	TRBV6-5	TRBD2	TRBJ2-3	TGTGCCAGCAGTTATCTGCCGGGACTAGCGGACCCTAGGGCAGATACGCAGTATTTT	CASSYLPGLADPRADTQYF
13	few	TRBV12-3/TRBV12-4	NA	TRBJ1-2	TGTGCCAGCAGTCCGAGGGCGGCCTATGGCTACACCTTC	CASSPRAAYGYTF
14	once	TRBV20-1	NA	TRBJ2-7	TGCAGTGCTCCGATGGGGGCGGGACCCTACGAGCAGTACTTC	CSAPMGAGPYEQYF
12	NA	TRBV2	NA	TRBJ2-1	TGTGCCAGCAACCCCTCCCAGGGTGAGCAGTTCTTC	CASNPSQGEQFF
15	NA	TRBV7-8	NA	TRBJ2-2	TGTGCCAGCAGCCTCATCTACTTCGACACCGGGGAGCTGTTTTTT	CASSLIYFDTGELFF
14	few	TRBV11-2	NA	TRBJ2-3	TGTGCCAGCAGCTTAAGGCCCGACACAGATACGCAGTATTTT	CASSLRPDTDTQYF
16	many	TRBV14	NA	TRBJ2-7	TGTGCCAGCAGCCCAAGGGGCACAGTCGGTGCCTACGAGCAGTACTTC	CASSPRGTVGAYEQYF
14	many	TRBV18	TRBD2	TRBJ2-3	TGTGCCAGCTCACGCGGGACTAGGATAGATACGCAGTATTTT	CASSRGTRIDTQYF
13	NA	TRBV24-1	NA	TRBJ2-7	TGTGCCACCAGTGGAAGACCGAACTACGAGCAGTACTTC	CATSGRPNYEQYF
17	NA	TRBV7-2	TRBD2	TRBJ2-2	TGTGCCAGCAGCCGGAAGGTGCAGCGGGATGTCACCGGGGAGCTGTTTTTT	CASSRKVQRDVTGELFF
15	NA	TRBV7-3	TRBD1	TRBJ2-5	TGTGCCAGCAGCTTACAGGGGGCAAATGGGGAGACCCAGTACTTC	CASSLQGANGETQYF
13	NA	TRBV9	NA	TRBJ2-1	TGTGCCAGCAGCGTAGTTGGCGGGGAGACCCAGTTCTTC	CASSVVGGETQFF
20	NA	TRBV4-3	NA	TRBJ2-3	TGCGCCAGCAGCCAAGATGGGGACCTGACACTCGGCGGGAACACAGATACGCAGTATTTT	CASSQDGDLTLGGNTDTQYF
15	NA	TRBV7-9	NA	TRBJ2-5	TGTGCCAGCAGCCCCACCGGGAACCTACAAGAGACCCAGTACTTC	CASSPTGNLQETQYF
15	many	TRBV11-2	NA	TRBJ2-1	TGTGCCAGCAGCTTAATAGGACTCAGCATCAATGAGCAGTTCTTC	CASSLIGLSINEQFF
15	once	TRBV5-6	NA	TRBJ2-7	TGTGCCAGCAGCTTGGCGGGGCGCCCCTACAATGAGCAGTACTTC	CASSLAGRPYNEQYF
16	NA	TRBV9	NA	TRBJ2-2	TGTGCCAGCAGCGTAGGTGGGACGGCGAACACCGGGGAGCTGTTTTTT	CASSVGGTANTGELFF
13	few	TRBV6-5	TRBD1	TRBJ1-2	TGTGCCAGCAGTCCAAGACAGGGGTACGGCTACACCTTC	CASSPRQGYGYTF
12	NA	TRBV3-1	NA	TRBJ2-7	TGTGCCAGCAGCCAAGTGGAGGGGGTGCAGTACTTC	CASSQVEGVQYF
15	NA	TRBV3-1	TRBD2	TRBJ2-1	TGTGTCAGCAGCCAGGGGCGGGAGGGGTGGAATGAGCAGTTCTTC	CVSSQGREGWNEQFF
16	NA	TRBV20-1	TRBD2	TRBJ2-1	TGCAGTGCTGACCCGGGACTAGGGGTTTCCTACAATGAGCAGTTCTTC	CSADPGLGVSYNEQFF
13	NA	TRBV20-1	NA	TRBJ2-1	TGCAGTGCTAGAATTGACAGGTACAATGAGCAGTTCTTC	CSARIDRYNEQFF
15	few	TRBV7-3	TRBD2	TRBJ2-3	TGTGCCAGCAGCTTAGCGGGACTAGCGGGGGATACGCAGTATTTT	CASSLAGLAGDTQYF
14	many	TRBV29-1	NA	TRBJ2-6	TGCAGCGTTACCCTGAGCTCTGGGGCCAACGTCCTGACTTTC	CSVTLSSGANVLTF
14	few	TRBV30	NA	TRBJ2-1	TGTGCCTGGAGTGTTCAACGGGGGTCTAATGAGCAGTTCTTC	CAWSVQRGSNEQFF
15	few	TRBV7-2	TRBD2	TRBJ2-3	TGTGCCAGCAGTCTAGCGGGAGGAAATGTGGATACGCAGTATTTT	CASSLAGGNVDTQYF
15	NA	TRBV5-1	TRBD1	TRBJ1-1	TGCGCCAGCAGCCCCTCTACAGGGGCGAACACTGAAGCTTTCTTT	CASSPSTGANTEAFF
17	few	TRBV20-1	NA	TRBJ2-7	TGCAGTGCTAGAGATATATTTGGGGACTCGCCGGCCTACGAGCAGTACTTC	CSARDIFGDSPAYEQYF
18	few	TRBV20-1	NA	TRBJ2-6	TGCAGTGCTAGACTCTTTCATTTGACGGAATCTGGGGCCAACGTCCTGACTTTC	CSARLFHLTESGANVLTF
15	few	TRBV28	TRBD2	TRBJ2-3	TGTGCCAGCACCCCGGGGGAGGGAAGCACAGATACGCAGTATTTT	CASTPGEGSTDTQYF
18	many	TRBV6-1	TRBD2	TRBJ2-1	TGTGCCAGCAGAACGGCCCGGCTAGCGGGGGGACGGGGCCATGAGCAGTTCTTC	CASRTARLAGGRGHEQFF
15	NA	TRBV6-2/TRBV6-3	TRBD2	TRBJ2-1	TGTGCCAGCAGTTTGACTAGCGGGGGGACTTATGGGCAGTTCTTC	CASSLTSGGTYGQFF
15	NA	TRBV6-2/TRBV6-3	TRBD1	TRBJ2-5	TGTGCCAGCAGTGTCGCCGGGACAGGGGAAGAGACCCAGTACTTC	CASSVAGTGEETQYF
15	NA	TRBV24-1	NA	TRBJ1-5	TGTGCCACCAGTGATAACGAGGGGGGCCCGGGGGCCCAGCATTTT	CATSDNEGGPGAQHF
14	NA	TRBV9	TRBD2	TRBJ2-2	TGTGCCAGCGGACTAGCGGGAGAGACCGGGGAGCTGTTTTTT	CASGLAGETGELFF
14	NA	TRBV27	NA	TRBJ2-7	TGTGCCAGCAGTGTCAGCGGTATCTCCTACGAGCAGTACTTC	CASSVSGISYEQYF
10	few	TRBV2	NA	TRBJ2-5	TGTGCCGGGCATAGCGGTTCGCAGTACTTC	CAGHSGSQYF
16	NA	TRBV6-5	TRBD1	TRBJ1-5	TGTGCCAGCAGTTCGACACAGGGGGCGCGGGATCAGCCCCGGCATTTT	CASSSTQGARDQPRHF
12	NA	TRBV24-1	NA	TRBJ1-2	TGTGCCACAGCCGACAGTTTATGGGGCTACACCTTC	CATADSLWGYTF
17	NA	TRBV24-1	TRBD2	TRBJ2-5	TGTGCCACCAGTCCTGAGATGGGGACTAGCGGGCAAGAGACCCAGTACTTC	CATSPEMGTSGQETQYF
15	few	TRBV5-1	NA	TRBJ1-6	TGCGCCAGCAGCTCTACCGGACCTGTCGTTTCACCCCTCCACTTT	CASSSTGPVVSPLHF
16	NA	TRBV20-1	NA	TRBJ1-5	TGCAGTGCTAGAGATCAAAGGGGCATAATCAATCAGCCCCAGCATTTT	CSARDQRGIINQPQHF
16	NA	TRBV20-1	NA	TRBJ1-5	TGCAGTGCTAGAGAAGGCGGCAGAGCTTTTAATCAGCCCCAGCATTTT	CSAREGGRAFNQPQHF
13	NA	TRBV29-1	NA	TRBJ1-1	TGCAGCGTTGTAGATAGACCCAACACTGAAGCTTTCTTT	CSVVDRPNTEAFF
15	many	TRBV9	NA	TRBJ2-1	TGTGCCAGCAGCGTAGAGGGGGGCCGACACAATGAGCAGTTCTTC	CASSVEGGRHNEQFF
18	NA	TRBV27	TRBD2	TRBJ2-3	TGTGCCAGCAGTATCGGGACTAGCGGTATCACTAGCACAGATACGCAGTATTTT	CASSIGTSGITSTDTQYF
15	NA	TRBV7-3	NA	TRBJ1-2	TGTGCCAGCAGCCCCAAATCTGGGGGTGACTATGGCTACACCTTC	CASSPKSGGDYGYTF